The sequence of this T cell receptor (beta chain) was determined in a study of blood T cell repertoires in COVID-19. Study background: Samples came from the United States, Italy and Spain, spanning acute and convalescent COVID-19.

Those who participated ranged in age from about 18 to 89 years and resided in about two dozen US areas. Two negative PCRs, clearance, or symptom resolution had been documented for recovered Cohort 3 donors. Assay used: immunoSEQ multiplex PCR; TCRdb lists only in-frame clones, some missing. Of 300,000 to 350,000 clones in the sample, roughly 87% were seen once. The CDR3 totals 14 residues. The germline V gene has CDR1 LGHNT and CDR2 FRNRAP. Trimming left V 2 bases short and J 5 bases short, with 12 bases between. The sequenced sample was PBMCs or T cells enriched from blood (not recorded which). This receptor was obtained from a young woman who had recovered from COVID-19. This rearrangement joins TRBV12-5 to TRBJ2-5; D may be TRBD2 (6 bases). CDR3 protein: CASGLTNRGETQYF. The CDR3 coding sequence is TGTGCTAGTGGTTTGACAAATCGGGGGGAGACCCAGTACTTC.